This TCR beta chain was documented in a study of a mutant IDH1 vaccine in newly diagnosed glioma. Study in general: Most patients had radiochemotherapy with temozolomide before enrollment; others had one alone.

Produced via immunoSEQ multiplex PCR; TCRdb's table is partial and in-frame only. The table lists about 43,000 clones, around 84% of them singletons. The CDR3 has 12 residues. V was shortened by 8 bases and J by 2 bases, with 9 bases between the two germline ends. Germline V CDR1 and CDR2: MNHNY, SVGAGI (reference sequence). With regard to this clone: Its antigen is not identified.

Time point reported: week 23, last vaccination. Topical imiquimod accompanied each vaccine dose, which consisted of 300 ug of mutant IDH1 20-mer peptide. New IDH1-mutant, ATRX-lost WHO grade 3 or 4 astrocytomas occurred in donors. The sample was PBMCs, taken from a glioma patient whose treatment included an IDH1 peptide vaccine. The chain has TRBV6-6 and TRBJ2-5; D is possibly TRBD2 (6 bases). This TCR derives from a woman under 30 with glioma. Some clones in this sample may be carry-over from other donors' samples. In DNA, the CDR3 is TGTGCCAGCGAGGGAGGACAAGAGACCCAGTACTTC. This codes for CASEGGQETQYF.